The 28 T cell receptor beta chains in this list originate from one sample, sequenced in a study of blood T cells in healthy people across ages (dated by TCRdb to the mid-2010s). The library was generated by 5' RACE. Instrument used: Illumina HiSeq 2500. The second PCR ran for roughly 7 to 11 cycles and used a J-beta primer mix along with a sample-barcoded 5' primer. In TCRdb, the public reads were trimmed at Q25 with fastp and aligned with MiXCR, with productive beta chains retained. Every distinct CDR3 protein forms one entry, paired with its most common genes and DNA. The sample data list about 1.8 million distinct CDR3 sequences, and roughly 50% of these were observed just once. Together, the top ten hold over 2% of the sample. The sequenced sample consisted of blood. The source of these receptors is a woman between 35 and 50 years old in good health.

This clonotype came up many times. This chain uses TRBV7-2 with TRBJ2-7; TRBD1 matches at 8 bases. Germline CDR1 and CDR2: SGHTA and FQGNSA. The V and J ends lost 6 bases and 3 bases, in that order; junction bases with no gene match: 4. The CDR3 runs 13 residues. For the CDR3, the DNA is TGTGCCAGCAGTGTTGACAGGGGCTACGAGCAGTACTTC. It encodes CASSVDRGYEQYF.

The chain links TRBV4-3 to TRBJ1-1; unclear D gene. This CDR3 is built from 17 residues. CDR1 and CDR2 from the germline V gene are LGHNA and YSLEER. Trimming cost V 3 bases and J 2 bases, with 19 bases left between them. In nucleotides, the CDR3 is TGCGCCAGCAGCCATCTCCTCGGGCCAGTGGGAAACACTGAAGCTTTCTTT. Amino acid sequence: CASSHLLGPVGNTEAFF.

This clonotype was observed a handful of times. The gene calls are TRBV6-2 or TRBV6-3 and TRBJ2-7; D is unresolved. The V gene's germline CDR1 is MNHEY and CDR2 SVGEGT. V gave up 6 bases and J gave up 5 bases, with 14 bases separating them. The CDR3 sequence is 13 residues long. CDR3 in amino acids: CASSTTIFHEQYF. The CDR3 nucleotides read TGTGCCAGCAGCACAACTATCTTCCACGAGCAGTACTTC.

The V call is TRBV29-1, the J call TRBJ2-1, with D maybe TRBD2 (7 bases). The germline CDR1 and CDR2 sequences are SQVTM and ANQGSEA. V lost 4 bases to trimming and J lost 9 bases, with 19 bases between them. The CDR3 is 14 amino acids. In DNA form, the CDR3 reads TGCAGCGTTGTCAGTAGGCTAGCGGACAGTGAGCAGTTCTTC. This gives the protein CSVVSRLADSEQFF.

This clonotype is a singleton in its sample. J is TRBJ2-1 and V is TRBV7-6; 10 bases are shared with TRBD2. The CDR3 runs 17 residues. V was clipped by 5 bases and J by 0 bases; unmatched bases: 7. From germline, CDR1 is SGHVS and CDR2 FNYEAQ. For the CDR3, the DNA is TGTGCCAGCAGCCCCATTTTAGCGGGGGGCTCCTACAATGAGCAGTTCTTC. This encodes CASSPILAGGSYNEQFF.

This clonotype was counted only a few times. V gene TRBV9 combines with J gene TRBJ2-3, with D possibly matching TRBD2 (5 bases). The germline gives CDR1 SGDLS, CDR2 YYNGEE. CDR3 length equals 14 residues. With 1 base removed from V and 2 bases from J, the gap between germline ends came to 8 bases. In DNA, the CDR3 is TGTGCCAGCAGCGTAACGGGGTTCACAGATACGCAGTATTTT. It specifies CASSVTGFTDTQYF.

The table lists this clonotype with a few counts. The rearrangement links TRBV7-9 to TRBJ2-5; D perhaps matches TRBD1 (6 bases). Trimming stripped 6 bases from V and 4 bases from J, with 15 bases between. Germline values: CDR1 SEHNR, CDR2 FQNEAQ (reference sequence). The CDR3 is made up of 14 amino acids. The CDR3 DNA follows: TGTGCCAGCAGGAGGGACATGCGGCCAGAGACCCAGTACTTC. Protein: CASRRDMRPETQYF.

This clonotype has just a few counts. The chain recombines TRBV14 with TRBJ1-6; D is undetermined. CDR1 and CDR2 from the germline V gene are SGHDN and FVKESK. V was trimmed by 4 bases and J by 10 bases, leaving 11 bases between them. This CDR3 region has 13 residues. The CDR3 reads CASSLHFGSPLHF. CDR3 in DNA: TGTGCCAGCAGCCTCCATTTTGGATCACCCCTCCACTTT.

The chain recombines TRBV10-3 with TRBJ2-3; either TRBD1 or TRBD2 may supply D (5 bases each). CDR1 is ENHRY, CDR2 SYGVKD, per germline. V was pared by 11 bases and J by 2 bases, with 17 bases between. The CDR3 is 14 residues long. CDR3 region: CASAFGGFTDTQYF. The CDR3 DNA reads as TGTGCCTCGGCGTTTGGGGGTTTCACAGATACGCAGTATTTT.

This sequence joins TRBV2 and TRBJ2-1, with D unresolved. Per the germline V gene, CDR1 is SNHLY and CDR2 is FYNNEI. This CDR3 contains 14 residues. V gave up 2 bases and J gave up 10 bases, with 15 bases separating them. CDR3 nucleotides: TGTGCCAGCAGTGAATACCCAACCCAAGGCGAGCAGTTCTTC. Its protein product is CASSEYPTQGEQFF. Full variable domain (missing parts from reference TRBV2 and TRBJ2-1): EPEVTQTPSHQVTQMGQEVILRCVPISNHLYFYWYRQILGQKVEFLVSFYNNEISEKSEIFDDQFSVERPDGSNFTLKIRSTKLEDSAMYFCASSEYPTQGEQFFGPGTRLTVL.

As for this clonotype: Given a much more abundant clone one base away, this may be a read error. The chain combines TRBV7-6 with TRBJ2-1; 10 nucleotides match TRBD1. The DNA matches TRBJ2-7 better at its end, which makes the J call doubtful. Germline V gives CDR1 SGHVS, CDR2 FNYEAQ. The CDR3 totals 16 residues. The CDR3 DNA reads TGTGCCAGCAGCTTAGCAGGGACAGGGGCCTACAATGAGCAGTACTTC. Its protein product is CASSLAGTGAYNEQYF.

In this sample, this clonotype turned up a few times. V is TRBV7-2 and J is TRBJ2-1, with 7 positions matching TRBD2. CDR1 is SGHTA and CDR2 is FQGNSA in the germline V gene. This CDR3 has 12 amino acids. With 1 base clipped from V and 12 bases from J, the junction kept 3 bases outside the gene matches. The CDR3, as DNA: TGTGCCAGCAGCTTAGAACGGGGGGTGCAGTTCTTC. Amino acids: CASSLERGVQFF. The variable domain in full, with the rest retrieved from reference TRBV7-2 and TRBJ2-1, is GAGVSQSPSNKVTEKGKDVELRCDPISGHTALYWYRQSLGQGLEFLIYFQGNSAPDKSGLPSDRFSAERTGGSVSTLTIQRTQQEDSAVYLCASSLERGVQFFGPGTRLTVL.

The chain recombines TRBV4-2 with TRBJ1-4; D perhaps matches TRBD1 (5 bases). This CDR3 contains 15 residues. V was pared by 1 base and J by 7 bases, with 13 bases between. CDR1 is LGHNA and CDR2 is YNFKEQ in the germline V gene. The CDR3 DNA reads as TGTGCCAGCAGCCAAGGACCCGACGGGACTGAAAAACTGTTTTTT. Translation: CASSQGPDGTEKLFF.

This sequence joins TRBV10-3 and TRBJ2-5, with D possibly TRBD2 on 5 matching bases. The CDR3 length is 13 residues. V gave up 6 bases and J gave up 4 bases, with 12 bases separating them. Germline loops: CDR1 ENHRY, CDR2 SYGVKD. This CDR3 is CAISQRNRETQYF. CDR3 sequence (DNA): TGTGCCATCAGCCAGCGGAACAGAGAGACCCAGTACTTC.

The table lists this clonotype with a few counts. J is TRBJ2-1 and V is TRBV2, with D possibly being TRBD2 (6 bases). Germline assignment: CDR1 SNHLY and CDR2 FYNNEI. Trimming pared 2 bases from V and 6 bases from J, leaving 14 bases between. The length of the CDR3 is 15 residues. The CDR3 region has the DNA TGTGCCAGCAGTGAATTCGGAACTAGCCCCAATGAGCAGTTCTTC. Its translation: CASSEFGTSPNEQFF.

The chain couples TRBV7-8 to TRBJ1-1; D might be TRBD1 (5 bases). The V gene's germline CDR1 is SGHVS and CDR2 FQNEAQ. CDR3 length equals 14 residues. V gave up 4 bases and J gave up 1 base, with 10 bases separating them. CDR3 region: CASSWGGGNTEAFF. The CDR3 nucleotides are TGTGCCAGCAGCTGGGGGGGAGGGAACACTGAAGCTTTCTTT.

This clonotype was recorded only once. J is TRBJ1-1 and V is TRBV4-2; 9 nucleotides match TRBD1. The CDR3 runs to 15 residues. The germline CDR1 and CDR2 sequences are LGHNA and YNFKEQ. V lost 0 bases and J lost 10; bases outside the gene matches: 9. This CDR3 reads CASSQDIGDREGAFF. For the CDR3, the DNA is TGTGCCAGCAGCCAAGATATAGGGGACAGGGAGGGAGCTTTCTTT.

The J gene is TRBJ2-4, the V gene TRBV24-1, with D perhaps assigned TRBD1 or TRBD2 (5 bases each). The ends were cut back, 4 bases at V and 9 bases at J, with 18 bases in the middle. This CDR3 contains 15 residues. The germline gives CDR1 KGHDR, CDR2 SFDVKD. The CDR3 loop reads CATSDRDDPKGIQYF. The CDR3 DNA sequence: TGTGCCACCAGTGACCGGGACGACCCCAAGGGCATTCAGTACTTC.

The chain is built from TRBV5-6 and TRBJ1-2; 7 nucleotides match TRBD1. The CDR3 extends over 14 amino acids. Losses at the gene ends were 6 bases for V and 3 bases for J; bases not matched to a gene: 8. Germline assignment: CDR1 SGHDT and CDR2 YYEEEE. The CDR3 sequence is CASTQTGRDYGYTF. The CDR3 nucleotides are TGTGCCAGCACCCAGACAGGGAGGGACTATGGCTACACCTTC. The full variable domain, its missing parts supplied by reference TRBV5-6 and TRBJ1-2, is DAGVTQSPTHLIKTRGQQVTLRCSPKSGHDTVSWYQQALGQGPQFIFQYYEEEERQRGNFPDRFSGHQFPNYSSELNVNALLLGDSALYLCASTQTGRDYGYTFGSGTRLTVV.

The CDR3 region is CASSVVTSGVNNEQFF. CDR3 DNA: TGTGCCAGCAGCGTAGTTACTAGCGGGGTTAACAATGAGCAGTTCTTC. The chain has TRBV9 and TRBJ2-1, with TRBD2 identical over 10 bases. In germline, CDR1 is SGDLS, CDR2 YYNGEE. V trimming: 0 bases; J trimming: 5 bases; junction bases outside the gene matches: 5. CDR3 size: 16 residues.

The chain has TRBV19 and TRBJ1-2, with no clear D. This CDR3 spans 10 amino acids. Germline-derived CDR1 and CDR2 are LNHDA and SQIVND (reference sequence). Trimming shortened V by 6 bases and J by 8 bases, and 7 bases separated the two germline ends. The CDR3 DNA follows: TGTGCCAGTAGGACGGAGGGCTACACCTTC. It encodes CASRTEGYTF.

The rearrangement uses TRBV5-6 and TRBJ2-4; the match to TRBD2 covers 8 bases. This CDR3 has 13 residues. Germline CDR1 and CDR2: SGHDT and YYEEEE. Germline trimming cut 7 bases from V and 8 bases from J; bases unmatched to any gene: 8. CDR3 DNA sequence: TGTGCCAGCCGGGGGGGCGGCTGGGACATTCAGTACTTC. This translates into CASRGGGWDIQYF.

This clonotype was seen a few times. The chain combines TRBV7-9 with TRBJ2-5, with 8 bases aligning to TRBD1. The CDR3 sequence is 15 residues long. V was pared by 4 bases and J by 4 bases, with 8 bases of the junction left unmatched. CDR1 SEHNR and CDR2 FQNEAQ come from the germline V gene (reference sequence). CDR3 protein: CASSSPRGLIETQYF. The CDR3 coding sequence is TGTGCCAGCAGCTCCCCCAGGGGGCTGATAGAGACCCAGTACTTC.

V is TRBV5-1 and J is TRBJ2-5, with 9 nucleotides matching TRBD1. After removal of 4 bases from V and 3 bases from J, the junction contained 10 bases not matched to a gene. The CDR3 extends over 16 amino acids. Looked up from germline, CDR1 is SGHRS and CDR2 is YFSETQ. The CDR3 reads CASSQTPGTGKETQYF. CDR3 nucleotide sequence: TGCGCCAGCAGCCAAACCCCCGGGACAGGGAAAGAGACCCAGTACTTC.

The CDR3, as DNA: TGCAGTGCTAGGCCCCGAGCCCTTGAGGGCTACACCTTC. Amino acids: CSARPRALEGYTF. This chain uses TRBV20-1 with TRBJ1-2; no reliable D call. CDR1 and CDR2 from the germline V gene are DFQATT and SNEGSKA (reference sequence). This CDR3 has 13 amino acids. Trimming took off 3 bases at V and 8 bases at J, with 16 bases between the two ends.

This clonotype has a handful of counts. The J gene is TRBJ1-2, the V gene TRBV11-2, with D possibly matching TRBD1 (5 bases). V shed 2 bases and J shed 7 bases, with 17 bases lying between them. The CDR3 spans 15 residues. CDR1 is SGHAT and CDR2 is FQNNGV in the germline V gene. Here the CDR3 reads CASSLMDFGGSGYTF. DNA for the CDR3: TGTGCCAGCAGCTTAATGGACTTTGGGGGAAGTGGCTACACCTTC.

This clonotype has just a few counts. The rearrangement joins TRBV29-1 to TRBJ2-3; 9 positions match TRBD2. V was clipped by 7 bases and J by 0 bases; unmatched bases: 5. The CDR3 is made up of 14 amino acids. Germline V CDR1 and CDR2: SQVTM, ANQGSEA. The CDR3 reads CSGTSGFSTDTQYF. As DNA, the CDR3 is TGCAGCGGAACTAGCGGGTTTAGCACAGATACGCAGTATTTT.

CDR3 coding DNA: TGTGCCAGCAGTGCAGGACGAGGTTGGTCAAATGAGCAGTTCTTC. This sequence encodes CASSAGRGWSNEQFF. The chain is built from TRBV6-1 and TRBJ2-1; D is unclear. Trimming took 4 bases from V and 7 from J, leaving 17 bases between them. This CDR3 is 15 amino acids long. CDR1 and CDR2 (germline): MNHNS, SASEGT.